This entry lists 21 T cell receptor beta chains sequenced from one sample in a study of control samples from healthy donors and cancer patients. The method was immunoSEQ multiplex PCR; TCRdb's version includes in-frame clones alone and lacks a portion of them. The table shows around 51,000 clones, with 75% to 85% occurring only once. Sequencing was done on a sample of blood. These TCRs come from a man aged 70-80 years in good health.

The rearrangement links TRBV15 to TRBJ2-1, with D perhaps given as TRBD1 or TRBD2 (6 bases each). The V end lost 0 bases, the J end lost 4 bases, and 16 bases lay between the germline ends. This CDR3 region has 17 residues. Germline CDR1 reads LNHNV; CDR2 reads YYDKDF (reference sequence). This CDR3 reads CATSREGTGAWYNEQFF. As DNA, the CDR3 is TGTGCCACCAGCAGAGAAGGCACGGGGGCTTGGTACAATGAGCAGTTCTTC.

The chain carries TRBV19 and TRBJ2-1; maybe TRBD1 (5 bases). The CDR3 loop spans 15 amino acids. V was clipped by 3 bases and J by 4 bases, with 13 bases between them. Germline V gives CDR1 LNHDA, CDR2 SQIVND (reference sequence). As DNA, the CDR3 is TGTGCCAGTAGTATTGACCAGGGTTCGTACAATGAGCAGTTCTTC. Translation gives CASSIDQGSYNEQFF.

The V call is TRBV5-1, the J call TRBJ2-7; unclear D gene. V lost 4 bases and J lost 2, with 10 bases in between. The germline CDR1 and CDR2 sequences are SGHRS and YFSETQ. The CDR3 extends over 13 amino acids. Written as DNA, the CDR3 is TGCGCCAGCAGCCTTTCGACCCCCTACGAGCAGTACTTC. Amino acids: CASSLSTPYEQYF.

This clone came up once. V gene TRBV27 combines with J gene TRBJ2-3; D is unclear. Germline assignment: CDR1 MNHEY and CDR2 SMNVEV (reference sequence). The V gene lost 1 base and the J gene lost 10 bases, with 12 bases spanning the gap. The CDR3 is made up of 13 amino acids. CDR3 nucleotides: TGTGCCAGCAGTTTATACTCGTCCAAGGCGCAGTATTTT. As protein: CASSLYSSKAQYF.

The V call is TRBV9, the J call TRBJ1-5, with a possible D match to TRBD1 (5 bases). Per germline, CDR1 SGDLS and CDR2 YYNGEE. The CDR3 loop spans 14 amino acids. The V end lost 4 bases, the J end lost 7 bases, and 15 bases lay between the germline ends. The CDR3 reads CASSPGGARQPQHF. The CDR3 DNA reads TGTGCCAGCAGCCCGGGCGGGGCTAGACAGCCCCAGCATTTT. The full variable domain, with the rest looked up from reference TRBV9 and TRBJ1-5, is DSGVTQTPKHLITATGQRVTLRCSPRSGDLSVYWYQQSLDQGLQFLIQYYNGEERAKGNILERFSAQQFPDLHSELNLSSLELGDSALYFCASSPGGARQPQHFGDGTRLSIL.

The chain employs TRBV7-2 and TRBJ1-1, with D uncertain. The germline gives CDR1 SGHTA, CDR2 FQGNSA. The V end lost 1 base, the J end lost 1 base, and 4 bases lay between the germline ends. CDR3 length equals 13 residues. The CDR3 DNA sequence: TGTGCCAGCAGCTTAGTCAGGAACACTGAAGCTTTCTTT. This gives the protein CASSLVRNTEAFF.

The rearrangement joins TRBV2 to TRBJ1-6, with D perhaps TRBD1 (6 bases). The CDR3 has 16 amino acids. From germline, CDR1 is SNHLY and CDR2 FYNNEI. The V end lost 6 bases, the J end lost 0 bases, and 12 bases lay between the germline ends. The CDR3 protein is CASRADRSSYNSPLHF. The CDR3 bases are TGTGCCAGCAGGGCCGACAGGAGCTCCTATAATTCACCCCTCCACTTT.

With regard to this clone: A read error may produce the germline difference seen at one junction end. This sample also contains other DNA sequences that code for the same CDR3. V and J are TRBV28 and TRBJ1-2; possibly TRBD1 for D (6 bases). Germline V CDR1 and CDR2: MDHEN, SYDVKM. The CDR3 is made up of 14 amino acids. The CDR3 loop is CASSPPSRGYGYTF. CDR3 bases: TGTGCCAGCAGTCCCCCCAGCAGGGGCTATGGCTACACCTTT.

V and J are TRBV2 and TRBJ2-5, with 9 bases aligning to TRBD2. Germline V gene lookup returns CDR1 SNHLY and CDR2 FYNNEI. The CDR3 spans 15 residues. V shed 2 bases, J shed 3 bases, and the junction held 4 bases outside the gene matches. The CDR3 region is CASSEHSGSEETQYF. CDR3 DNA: TGTGCCAGCAGTGAACATAGCGGGAGCGAAGAGACCCAGTACTTC.

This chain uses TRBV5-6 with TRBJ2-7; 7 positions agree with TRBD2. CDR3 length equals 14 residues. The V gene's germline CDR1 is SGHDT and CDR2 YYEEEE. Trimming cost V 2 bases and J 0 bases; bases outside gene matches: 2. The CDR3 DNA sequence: TGTGCCAGCAGCTTTCGGGGGGTCTCCTACGAGCAGTACTTC. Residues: CASSFRGVSYEQYF.

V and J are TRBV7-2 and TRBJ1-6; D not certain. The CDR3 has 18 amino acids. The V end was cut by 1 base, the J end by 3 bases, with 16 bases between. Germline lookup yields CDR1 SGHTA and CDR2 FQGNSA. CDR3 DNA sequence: TGTGCCAGCAGCTTAGGATCCGGTCAGGCATACTATAATTCACCCCTCCACTTT. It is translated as CASSLGSGQAYYNSPLHF.

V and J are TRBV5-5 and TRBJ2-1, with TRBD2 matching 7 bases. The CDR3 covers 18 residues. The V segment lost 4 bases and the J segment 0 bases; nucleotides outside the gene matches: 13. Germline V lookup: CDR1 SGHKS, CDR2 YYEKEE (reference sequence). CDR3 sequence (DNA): TGTGCCAGCAGCGCTGGCTTTCGCGGGGGAAGCTCCTACAATGAGCAGTTCTTC. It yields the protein CASSAGFRGGSSYNEQFF.

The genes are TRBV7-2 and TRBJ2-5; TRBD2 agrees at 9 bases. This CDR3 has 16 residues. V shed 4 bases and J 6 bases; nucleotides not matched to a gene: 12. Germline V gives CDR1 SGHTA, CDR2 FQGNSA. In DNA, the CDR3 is TGTGCCAGCAGCTCACCGAGGACTAGCGTGTGGCAGACCCAGTACTTC. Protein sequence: CASSSPRTSVWQTQYF. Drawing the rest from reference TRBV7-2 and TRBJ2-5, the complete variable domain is GAGVSQSPSNKVTEKGKDVELRCDPISGHTALYWYRQSLGQGLEFLIYFQGNSAPDKSGLPSDRFSAERTGGSVSTLTIQRTQQEDSAVYLCASSSPRTSVWQTQYFGPGTRLLVL.

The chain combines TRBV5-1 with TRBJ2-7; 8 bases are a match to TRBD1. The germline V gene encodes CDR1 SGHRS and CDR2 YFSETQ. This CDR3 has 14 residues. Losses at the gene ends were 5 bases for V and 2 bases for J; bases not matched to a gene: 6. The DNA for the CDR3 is TGCGCCAGCAGACCGAGACAGGGGCCCTACGAGCAGTACTTC. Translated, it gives CASRPRQGPYEQYF.

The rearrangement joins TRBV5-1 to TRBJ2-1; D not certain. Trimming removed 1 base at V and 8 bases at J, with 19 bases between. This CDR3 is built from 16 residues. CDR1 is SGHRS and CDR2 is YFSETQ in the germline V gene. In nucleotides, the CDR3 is TGCGCCAGCAGCTTGTACCTTAGTGGTGGAGCTGATGAGCAGTTCTTC. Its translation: CASSLYLSGGADEQFF. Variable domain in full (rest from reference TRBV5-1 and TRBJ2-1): KAGVTQTPRYLIKTRGQQVTLSCSPISGHRSVSWYQQTPGQGLQFLFEYFSETQRNKGNFPGRFSGRQFSNSRSEMNVSTLELGDSALYLCASSLYLSGGADEQFFGPGTRLTVL.

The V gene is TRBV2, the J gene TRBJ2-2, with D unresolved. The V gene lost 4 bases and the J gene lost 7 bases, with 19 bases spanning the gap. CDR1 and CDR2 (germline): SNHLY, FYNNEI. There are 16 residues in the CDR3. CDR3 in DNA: TGTGCCAGCAGTGTGGGAAGAATCTCTTCCTACGGGGAGCTGTTTTTT. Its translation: CASSVGRISSYGELFF.

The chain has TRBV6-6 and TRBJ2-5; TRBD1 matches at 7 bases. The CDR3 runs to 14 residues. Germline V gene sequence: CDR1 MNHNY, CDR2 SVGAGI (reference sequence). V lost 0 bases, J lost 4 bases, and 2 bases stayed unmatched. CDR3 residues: CASSYSRGPETQYF. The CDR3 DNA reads TGTGCCAGCAGTTACTCGAGGGGGCCAGAGACCCAGTACTTC.

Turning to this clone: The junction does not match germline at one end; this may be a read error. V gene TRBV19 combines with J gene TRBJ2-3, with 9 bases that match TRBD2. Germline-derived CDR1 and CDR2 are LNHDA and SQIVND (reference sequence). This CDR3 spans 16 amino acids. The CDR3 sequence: CASSIGAGGPTDTQYF. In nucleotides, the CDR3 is TGTGCCAGCAGTATTGGGGCGGGAGGGCCAACAGATACGCAGTATTTT.

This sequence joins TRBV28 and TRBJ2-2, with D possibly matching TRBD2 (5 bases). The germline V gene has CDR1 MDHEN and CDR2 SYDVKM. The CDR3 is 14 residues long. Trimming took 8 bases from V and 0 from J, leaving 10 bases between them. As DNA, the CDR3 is TGTGCCAGCGGAAAACTAGCGAACACCGGGGAGCTGTTTTTT. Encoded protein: CASGKLANTGELFF.

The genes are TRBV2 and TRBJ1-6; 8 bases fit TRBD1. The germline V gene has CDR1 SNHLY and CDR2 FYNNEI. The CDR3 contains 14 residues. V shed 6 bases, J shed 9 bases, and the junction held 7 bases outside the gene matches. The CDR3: CASSRDRGASPLHF. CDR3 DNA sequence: TGTGCCAGCAGCCGCGACAGGGGAGCTTCACCCCTCCACTTT. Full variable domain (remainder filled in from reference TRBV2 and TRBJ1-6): EPEVTQTPSHQVTQMGQEVILRCVPISNHLYFYWYRQILGQKVEFLVSFYNNEISEKSEIFDDQFSVERPDGSNFTLKIRSTKLEDSAMYFCASSRDRGASPLHFGNGTRLTVT.

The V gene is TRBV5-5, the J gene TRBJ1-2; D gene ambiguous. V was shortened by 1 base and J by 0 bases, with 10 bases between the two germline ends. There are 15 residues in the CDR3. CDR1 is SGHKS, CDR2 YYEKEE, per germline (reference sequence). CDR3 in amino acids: CASSLSRGANYGYTF. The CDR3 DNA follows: TGTGCCAGCAGCTTGAGTCGGGGAGCTAACTATGGCTACACCTTC.